The next 11 T cell receptor beta chains were all read from a single sample in a study of blood T cell repertoires in COVID-19. Produced via immunoSEQ multiplex PCR; TCRdb's table is partial and in-frame only. Found here are 150,000 to 200,000 clones, 80% of them singletons; the top ten hold 3% to 4%. Sequencing used PBMCs or T cells enriched from blood (not recorded which). The receptors originated from a woman aged 55-69 years who had recovered from COVID-19.

The table lists this clone with a count of one. This rearrangement joins TRBV9 to TRBJ2-3; D call uncertain. The CDR3 sequence is 14 residues long. The germline gives CDR1 SGDLS, CDR2 YYNGEE. V shed 3 bases and J shed 0 bases, with 8 bases lying between them. CDR3: CASSDSRSTDTQYF. In DNA, the CDR3 is TGTGCCAGCAGCGATAGTCGGAGCACAGATACGCAGTATTTT.

The chain has TRBV24-1 and TRBJ2-1, with 9 bases matching TRBD1. Germline CDR1 is KGHDR and CDR2 is SFDVKD. The junction had 14 bases not matched to a gene; V was cut back by 3 bases and J by 9 bases. This CDR3 is built from 17 residues. CDR3: CATSDATGWDRVGEQFF. Written as DNA, the CDR3 is TGTGCCACCAGTGATGCCACGGGTTGGGACAGGGTGGGTGAGCAGTTCTTC.

This clone was picked up one time. The rearrangement links TRBV30 to TRBJ1-4; D ambiguous. V shed 8 bases and J shed 3 bases, with 19 bases lying between them. CDR3 length: 15 residues. Looked up from germline, CDR1 is GTSNPN and CDR2 is SVGIG (reference sequence). CDR3 DNA: TGTGCCACCCCAAAGGGTCGGCGGGCTAATGAAAAACTGTTTTTT. Protein sequence: CATPKGRRANEKLFF.

The chain combines TRBV18 with TRBJ2-7; TRBD1 matches 7 bases. V lost 3 bases and J lost 0; bases outside the gene matches: 5. Per the germline V gene, CDR1 is KGHSH and CDR2 is LQKENI. This CDR3 is 15 amino acids long. The CDR3 bases are TGTGCCAGCTCACCTGTACAGGGGAGCTCCTACGAGCAGTACTTC. This gives the protein CASSPVQGSSYEQYF.

The chain is built from TRBV15 and TRBJ1-5; D not resolved. The germline V gene has CDR1 LNHNV and CDR2 YYDKDF (reference sequence). This CDR3 comprises 17 residues. Trimming cost V 1 base and J 0 bases, with 13 bases left between them. In DNA, the CDR3 is TGTGCCACCAGCAGAGGAGTCGGCCTAGCTAGCAATCAGCCCCAGCATTTT. This sequence encodes CATSRGVGLASNQPQHF.

The rearrangement links TRBV5-1 to TRBJ2-7; 12 nucleotides align to TRBD2. This CDR3 has 14 amino acids. V lost 5 bases and J lost 2; bases outside the gene matches: 2. Per germline, CDR1 SGHRS and CDR2 YFSETQ. CDR3 sequence: CASRTSGGTYEQYF. CDR3 nucleotides: TGCGCCAGCAGGACTAGCGGGGGCACCTACGAGCAGTACTTC.

The rearrangement joins TRBV12-5 to TRBJ1-6; D possibly corresponds to TRBD1 (5 bases). The CDR3 contains 12 residues. Looked up from germline, CDR1 is LGHNT and CDR2 is FRNRAP. V was trimmed by 4 bases and J by 8 bases, leaving 6 bases between them. CDR3 region: CASGSGDSPLHF. The CDR3, as DNA: TGTGCTAGTGGTTCGGGGGATTCACCCCTCCACTTT.

The chain has TRBV9 and TRBJ2-5; 9 bases map to TRBD2. The CDR3 covers 16 residues. Germline-derived CDR1 and CDR2 are SGDLS and YYNGEE. Trimming cost V 5 bases and J 1 base; bases outside gene matches: 9. CDR3 region: CASRRGSGGTQETQYF. CDR3 in DNA: TGTGCCAGCAGAAGGGGGAGCGGGGGGACCCAAGAGACCCAGTACTTC.

J is TRBJ2-7 and V is TRBV20-1, with 7 bases matching TRBD1. This CDR3 spans 11 amino acids. CDR1 and CDR2 from the germline V gene are DFQATT and SNEGSKA (reference sequence). The trim removed 6 bases at V and 4 bases at J, leaving 3 bases unmatched. CDR3 protein: CSAEGQYEQYF. DNA for the CDR3: TGCAGTGCCGAGGGACAGTACGAGCAGTACTTC.

This clone was seen more than once but under ten times. The V call is TRBV9, the J call TRBJ2-1; 10 nucleotides match TRBD1. With V trimmed by 1 base and J by 6 bases, 4 bases remained unmatched. The germline V gene encodes CDR1 SGDLS and CDR2 YYNGEE. The CDR3 has 15 residues. CDR3: CASSVLTGGRNEQFF. The CDR3 nucleotides are TGTGCCAGCAGCGTATTGACAGGGGGCCGCAATGAGCAGTTCTTC.

This clone was found a few times. This sample also contains other DNA sequences that code for the same CDR3. This rearrangement joins TRBV24-1 to TRBJ1-2, with D possibly TRBD1 on 6 matching bases. From germline, CDR1 is KGHDR and CDR2 SFDVKD. V was cut by 3 bases and J by 5 bases, with 12 bases left in between. The CDR3 has 14 amino acids. The CDR3 spells CATSDPTGIYGYTF. CDR3 DNA: TGTGCCACCAGTGATCCGACAGGTATATATGGCTACACCTTC.